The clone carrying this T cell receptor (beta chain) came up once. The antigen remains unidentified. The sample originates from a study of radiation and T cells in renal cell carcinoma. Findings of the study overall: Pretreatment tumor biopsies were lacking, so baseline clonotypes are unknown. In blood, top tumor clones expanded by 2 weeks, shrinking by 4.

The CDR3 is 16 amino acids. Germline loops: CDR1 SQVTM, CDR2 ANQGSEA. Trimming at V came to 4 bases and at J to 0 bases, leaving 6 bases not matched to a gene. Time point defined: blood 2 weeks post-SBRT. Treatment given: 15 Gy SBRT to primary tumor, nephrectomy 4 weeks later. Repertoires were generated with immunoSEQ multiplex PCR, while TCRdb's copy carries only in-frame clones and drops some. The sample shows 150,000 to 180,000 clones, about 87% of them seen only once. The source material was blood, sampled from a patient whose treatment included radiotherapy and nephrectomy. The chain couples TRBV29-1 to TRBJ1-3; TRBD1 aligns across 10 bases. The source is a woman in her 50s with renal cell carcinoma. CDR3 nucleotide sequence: TGCAGCGTTGGGGACAGGGGAGAATTCTCTGGAAACACCATATATTTT. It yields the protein CSVGDRGEFSGNTIYF.